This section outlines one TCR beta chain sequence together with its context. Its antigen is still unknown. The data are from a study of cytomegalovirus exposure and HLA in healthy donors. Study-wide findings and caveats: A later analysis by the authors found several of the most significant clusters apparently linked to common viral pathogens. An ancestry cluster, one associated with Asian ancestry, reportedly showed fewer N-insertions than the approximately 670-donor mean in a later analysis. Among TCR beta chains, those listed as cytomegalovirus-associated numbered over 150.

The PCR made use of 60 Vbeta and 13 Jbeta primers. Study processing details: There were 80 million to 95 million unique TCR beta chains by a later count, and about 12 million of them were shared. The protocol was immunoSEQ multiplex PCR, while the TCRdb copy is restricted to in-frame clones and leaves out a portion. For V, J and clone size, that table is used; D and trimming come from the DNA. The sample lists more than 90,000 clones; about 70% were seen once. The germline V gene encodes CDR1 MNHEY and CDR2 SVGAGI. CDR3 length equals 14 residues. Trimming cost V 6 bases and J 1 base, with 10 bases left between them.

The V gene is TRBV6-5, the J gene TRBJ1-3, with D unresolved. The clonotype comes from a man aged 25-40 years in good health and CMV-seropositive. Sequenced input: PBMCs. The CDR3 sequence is CASSSTYSGNTIYF. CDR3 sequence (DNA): TGTGCCAGCAGCTCGACTTATTCTGGAAACACCATATATTTT.